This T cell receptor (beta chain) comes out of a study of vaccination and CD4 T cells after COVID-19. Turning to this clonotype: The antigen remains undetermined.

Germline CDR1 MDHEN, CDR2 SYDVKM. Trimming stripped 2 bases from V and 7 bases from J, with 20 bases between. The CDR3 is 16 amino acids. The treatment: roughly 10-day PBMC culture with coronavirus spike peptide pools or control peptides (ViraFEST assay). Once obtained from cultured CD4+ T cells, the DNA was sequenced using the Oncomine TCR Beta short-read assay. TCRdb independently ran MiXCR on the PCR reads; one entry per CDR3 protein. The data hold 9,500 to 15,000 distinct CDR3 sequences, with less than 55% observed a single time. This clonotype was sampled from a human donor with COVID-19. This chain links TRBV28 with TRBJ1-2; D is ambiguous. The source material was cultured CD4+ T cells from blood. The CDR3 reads CASSLVAGKVGFGYTF. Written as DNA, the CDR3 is TGTGCCAGCAGTTTAGTAGCGGGCAAAGTCGGATTTGGCTACACCTTC.